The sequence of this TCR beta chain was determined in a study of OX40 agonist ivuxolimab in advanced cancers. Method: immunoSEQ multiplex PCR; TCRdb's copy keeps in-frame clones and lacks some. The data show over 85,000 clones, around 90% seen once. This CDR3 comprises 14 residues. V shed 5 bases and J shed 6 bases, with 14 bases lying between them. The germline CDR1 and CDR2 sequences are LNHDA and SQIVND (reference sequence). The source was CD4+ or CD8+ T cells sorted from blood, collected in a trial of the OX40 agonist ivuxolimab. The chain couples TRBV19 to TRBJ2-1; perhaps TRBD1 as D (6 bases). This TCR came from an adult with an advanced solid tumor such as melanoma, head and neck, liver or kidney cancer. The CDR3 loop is CASSGLQGINEQFF. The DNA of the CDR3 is TGTGCCAGTAGTGGTCTACAGGGAATCAATGAGCAGTTCTTC.